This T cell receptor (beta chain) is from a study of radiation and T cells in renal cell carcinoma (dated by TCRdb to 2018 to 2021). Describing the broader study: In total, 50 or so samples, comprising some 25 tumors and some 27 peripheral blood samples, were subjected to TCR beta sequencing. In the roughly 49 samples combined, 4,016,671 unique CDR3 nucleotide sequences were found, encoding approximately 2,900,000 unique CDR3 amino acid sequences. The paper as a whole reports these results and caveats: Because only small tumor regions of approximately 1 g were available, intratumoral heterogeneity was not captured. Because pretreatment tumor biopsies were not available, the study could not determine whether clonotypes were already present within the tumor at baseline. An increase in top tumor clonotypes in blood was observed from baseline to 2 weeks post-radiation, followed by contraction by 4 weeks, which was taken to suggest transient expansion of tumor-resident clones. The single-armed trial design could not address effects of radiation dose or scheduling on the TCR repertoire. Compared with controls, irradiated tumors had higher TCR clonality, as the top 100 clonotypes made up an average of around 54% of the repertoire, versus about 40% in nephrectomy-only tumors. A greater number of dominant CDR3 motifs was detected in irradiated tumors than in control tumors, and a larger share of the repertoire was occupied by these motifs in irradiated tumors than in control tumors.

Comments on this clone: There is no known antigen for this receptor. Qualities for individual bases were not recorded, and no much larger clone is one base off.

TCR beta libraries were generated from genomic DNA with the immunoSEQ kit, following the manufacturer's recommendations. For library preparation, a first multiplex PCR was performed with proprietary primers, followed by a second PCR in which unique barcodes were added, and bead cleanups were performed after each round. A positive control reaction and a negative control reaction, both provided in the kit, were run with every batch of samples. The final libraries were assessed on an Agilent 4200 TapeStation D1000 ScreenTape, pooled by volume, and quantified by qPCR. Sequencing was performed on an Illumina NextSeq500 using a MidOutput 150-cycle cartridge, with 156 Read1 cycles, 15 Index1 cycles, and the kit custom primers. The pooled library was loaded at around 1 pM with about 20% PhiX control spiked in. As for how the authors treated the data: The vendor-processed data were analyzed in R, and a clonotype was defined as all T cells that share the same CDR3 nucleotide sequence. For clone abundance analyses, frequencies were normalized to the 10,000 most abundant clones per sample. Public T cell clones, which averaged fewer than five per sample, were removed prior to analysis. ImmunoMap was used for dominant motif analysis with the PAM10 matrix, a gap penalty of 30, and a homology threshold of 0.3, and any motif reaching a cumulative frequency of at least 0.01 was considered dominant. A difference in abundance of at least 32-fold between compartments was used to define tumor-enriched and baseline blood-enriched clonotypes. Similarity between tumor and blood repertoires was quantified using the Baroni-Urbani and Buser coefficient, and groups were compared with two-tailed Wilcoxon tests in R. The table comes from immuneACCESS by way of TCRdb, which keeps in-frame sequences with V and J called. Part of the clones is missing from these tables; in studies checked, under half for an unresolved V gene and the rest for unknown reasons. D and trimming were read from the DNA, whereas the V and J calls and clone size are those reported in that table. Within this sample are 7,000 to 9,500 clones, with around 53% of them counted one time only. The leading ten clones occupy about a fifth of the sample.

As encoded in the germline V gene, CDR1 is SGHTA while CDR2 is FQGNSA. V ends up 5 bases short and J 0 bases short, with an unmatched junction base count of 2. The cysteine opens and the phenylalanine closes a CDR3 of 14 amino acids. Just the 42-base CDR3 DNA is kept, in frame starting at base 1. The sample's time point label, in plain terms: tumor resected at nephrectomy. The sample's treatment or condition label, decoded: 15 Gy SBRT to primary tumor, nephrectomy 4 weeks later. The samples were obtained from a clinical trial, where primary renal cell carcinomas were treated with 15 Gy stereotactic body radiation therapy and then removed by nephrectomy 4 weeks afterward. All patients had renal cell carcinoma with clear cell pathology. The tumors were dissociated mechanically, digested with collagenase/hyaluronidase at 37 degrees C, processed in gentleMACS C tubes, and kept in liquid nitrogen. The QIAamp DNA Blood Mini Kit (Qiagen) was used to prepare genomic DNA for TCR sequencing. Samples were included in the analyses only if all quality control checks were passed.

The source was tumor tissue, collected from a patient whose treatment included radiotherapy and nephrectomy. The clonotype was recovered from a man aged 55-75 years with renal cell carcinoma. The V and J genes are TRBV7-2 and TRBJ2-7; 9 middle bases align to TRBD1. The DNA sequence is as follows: TGTGCCAGCAGCGCGACAGGGGGCTCCTACGAGCAGTACTTC. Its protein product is CASSATGGSYEQYF.